This TCR beta chain was sequenced in a study of blood T cell repertoires in COVID-19. Study details: The cDNA or gDNA used as material had been derived from T cells, B-cell-depleted T cells, or PBMCs.

This CDR3 contains 14 residues. Germline V gene data show CDR1 as SGHNT and CDR2 as YYREEE (reference sequence). Deletions cut 0 bases from V and 4 bases from J, with 10 bases between. In the authors' workflow: Estimation of nucleated cell counts relied on the amplification of reference gene primers. Using immunoSEQ multiplex PCR, the repertoire was profiled, and TCRdb retains in-frame clones only, with some absent. D and trimming were read from the DNA, whereas the V and J calls and clone size are those reported in that table. The data show 200,000 to 250,000 clones, with approximately 84% seen just once and roughly 3% held by the top ten.

This chain links TRBV5-4 with TRBJ1-1, with a tentative D call TRBD1 (5 bases). The sequencing sample was made of peripheral blood. The clonotype originates from a woman aged 25 to 45 who had recovered from COVID-19. The CDR3 DNA sequence: TGTGCCAGCAGCTTGGAAGGGGTTAGCACTGAAGCTTTCTTT. Translating it yields CASSLEGVSTEAFF.